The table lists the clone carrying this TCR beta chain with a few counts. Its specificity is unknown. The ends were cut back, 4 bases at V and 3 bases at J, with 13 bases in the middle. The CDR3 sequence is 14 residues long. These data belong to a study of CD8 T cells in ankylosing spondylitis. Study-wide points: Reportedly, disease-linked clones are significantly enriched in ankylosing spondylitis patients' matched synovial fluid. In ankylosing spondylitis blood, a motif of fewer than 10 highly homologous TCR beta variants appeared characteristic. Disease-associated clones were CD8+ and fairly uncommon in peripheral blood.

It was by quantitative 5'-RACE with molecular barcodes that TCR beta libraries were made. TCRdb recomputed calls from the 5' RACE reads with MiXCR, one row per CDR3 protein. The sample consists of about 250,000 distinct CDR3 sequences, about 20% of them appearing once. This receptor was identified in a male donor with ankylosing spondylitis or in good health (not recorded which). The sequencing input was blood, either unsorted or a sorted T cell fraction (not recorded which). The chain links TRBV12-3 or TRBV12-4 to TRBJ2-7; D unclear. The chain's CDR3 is CASSYSLWGYEQYF. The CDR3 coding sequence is TGTGCCAGCAGTTACAGCCTTTGGGGCTACGAGCAGTACTTC.